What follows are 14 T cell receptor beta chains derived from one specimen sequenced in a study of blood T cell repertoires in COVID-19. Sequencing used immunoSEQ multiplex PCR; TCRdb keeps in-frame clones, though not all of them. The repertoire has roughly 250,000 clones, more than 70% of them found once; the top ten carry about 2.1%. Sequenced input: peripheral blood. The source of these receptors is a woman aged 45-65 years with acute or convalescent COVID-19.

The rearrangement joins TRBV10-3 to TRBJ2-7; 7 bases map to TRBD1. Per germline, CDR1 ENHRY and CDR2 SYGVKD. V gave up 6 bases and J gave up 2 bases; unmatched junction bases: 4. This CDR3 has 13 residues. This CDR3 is CAIRKTGPYEQYF. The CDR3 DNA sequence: TGTGCCATCAGGAAGACAGGGCCCTACGAGCAGTACTTC.

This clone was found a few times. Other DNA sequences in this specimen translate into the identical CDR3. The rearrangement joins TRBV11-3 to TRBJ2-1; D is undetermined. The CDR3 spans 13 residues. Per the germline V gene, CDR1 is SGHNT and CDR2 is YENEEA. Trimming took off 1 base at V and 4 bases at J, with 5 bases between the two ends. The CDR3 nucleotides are TGTGCCAGCAGCTTAGGCAGGTACAATGAGCAGTTCTTC. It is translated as CASSLGRYNEQFF.

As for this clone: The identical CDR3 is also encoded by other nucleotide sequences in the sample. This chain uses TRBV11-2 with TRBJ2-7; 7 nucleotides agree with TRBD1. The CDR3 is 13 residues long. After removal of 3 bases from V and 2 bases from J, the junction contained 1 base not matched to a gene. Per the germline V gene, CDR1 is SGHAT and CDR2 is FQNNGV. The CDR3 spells CASSLTGTYEQYF. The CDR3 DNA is TGTGCCAGCAGCTTGACAGGGACCTACGAGCAGTACTTC.

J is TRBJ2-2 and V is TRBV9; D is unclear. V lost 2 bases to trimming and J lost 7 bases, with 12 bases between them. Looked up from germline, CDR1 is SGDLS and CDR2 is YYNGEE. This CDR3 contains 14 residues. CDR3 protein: CASSVTPTSGELFF. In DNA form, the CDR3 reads TGTGCCAGCAGCGTCACCCCAACAAGCGGGGAGCTGTTTTTT.

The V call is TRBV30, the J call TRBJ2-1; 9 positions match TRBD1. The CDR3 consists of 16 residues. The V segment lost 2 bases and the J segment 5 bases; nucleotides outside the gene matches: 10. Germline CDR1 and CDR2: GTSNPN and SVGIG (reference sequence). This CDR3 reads CAWSPKGTGRNNEQFF. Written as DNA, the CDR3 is TGTGCCTGGAGTCCAAAGGGGACAGGGAGGAACAATGAGCAGTTCTTC.

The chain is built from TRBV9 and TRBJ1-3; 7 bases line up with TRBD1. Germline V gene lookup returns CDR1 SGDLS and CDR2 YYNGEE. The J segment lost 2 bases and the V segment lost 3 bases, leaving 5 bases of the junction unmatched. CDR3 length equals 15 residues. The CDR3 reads CASSGTGDPGNTIYF. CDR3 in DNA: TGTGCCAGCAGCGGTACAGGGGACCCTGGAAACACCATATATTTT.

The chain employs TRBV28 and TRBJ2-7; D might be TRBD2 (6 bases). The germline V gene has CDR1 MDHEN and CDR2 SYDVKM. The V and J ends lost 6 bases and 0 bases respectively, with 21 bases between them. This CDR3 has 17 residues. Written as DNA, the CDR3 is TGTGCCAGCAGCCAACCCCAAATTAGCGGAAACTCCTACGAGCAGTACTTC. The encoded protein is CASSQPQISGNSYEQYF.

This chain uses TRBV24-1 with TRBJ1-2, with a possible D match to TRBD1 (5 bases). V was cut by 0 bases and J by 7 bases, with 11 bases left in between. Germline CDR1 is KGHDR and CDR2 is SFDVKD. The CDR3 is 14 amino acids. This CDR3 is CATSDLPGLAGYTF. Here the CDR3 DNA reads TGTGCCACCAGTGATTTGCCAGGGTTGGCTGGCTACACCTTC.

The CDR3 spells CASSPGQRITF. CDR3 coding DNA: TGTGCCAGCAGCCCGGGACAGAGAATCACCTTC. The rearrangement uses TRBV3-1 (or the pseudogene TRBV3-2) and TRBJ1-2; 7 nucleotides align to TRBD1. The CDR3 contains 11 residues. Trimming at V came to 4 bases and at J to 13 bases, leaving 6 bases not matched to a gene. Germline V gene sequence: CDR1 LGHDT, CDR2 YNNKEL (reference sequence).

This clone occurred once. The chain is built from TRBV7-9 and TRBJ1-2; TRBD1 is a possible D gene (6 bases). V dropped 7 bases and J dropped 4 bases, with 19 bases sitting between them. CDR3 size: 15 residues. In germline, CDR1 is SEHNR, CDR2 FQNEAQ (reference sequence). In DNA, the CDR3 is TGTGCCAGCACCCAAGGGGGGGGCGAGAGCTATGGCTACACCTTC. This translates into CASTQGGGESYGYTF.

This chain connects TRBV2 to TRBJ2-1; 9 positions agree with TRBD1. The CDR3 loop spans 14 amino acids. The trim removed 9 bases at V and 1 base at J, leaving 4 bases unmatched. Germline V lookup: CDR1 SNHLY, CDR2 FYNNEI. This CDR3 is CASTTGGSYNEQFF. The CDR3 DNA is TGTGCCAGTACGACAGGGGGGTCCTACAATGAGCAGTTCTTC.

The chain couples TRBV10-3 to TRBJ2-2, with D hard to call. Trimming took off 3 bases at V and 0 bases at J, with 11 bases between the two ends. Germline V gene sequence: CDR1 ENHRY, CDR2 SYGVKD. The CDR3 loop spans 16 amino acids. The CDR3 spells CAISEVQRTNTGELFF. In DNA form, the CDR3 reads TGTGCCATCAGTGAAGTTCAGCGTACGAACACCGGGGAGCTGTTTTTT.

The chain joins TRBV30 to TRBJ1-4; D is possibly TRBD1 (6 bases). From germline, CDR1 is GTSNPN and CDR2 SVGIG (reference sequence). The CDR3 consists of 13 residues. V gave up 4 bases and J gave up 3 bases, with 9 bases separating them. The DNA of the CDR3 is TGTGCCTGGATGAAGGGGGCTAATGAAAAACTGTTTTTT. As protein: CAWMKGANEKLFF. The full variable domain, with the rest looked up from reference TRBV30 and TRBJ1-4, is SQTIHQWPATLVQPVGSPLSLECTVEGTSNPNLYWYRQAAGRGLQLLFYSVGIGQISSEVPQNLSASRPQDRQFILSSKKLLLSDSGFYLCAWMKGANEKLFFGSGTQLSVL.

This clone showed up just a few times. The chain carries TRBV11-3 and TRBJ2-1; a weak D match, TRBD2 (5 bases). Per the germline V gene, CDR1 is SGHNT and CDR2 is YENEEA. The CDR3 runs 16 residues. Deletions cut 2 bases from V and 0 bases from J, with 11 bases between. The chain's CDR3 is CASSLILDFSYNEQFF. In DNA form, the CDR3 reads TGTGCCAGCAGCTTAATACTGGACTTCTCCTACAATGAGCAGTTCTTC.